This TCR beta chain was sequenced in a study of T cell responses to AZD1222 COVID-19 vaccine (dated by TCRdb to 2020 to 2023). In terms of the full investigation: A total of about 250 trial participants underwent TCR sequencing, of whom roughly 210 had received two doses of AZD1222 and about 25 had received two doses of the MenACWY control vaccine. Trial participants were enrolled by age into subgroups of 18-55, 56-69 and 70-plus years, and around 150, 28 and 57 TCR-sequenced participants, respectively, were included in these subgroups. Findings and caveats that apply to the study as a whole: Reportedly, close to half of the unique spike-specific TCRs recognized epitopes lying outside the regions that are mutated in the B.1.351 and B.1.1.7 variants. Because no day 14 peak-response samples were available, repertoires were characterized only after the peak T cell response. Only a handful of AZD1222 recipients were SARS-CoV-2 seropositive at baseline, limiting conclusions about previously exposed vaccinees. A significant rise in spike-specific TCR breadth and depth was observed after two AZD1222 doses relative to day 0 and relative to MenACWY recipients. In the small 56-69-year group, the increase in depth fell short of significance, most likely because of low power. Participants were mostly white British, with more females than males. The authors suggested clonal diversity may have been underestimated. The vaccine-associated CD4 TCRs covered the entire spike protein, and the dominant responses fell in regions 160-218 and 743-854.

What this sample's time point label stands for: about 28 days (+/-7) after the second vaccine dose. Reading the label with the study, this specimen's treatment or condition is: meningococcal conjugate vaccine given as trial control. Vaccinee samples were obtained from the UK trials COV001 and COV002, which included a single-blind randomized controlled phase 2/3 trial of AZD1222 (ChAdOx1 nCoV-19) in healthy adults. For TCRbeta chain sequencing, PBMC samples from trial participants were taken at day 0 and at day 28 after the second dose. The CDR3 regions of human TCRbeta chains were analyzed by immunosequencing. As for how the authors treated the data: Repertoire TCRs were matched against a reference library of SARS-CoV-2-specific TCRs generated with the MIRA antigen-specificity platform. Breadth was defined as the fraction of unique TCRs that were SARS-CoV-2-associated. Depth was defined as the fraction of total T cells that were SARS-CoV-2-associated. Using the MIRA data, every spike-specific TCR was mapped to the spike region that the TCR reacted to and assigned to either a CD4 or a CD8 class. Log10-transformed breadth and depth values were compared by one-way ANOVA with Sidak's multiple comparisons tests. TCRdb limited this immuneACCESS table to in-frame rearrangements with V and J called. A share of clones is missing; checked studies link under half to unresolved V genes, and the rest is unexplained. The DNA gave D and trimming, while V, J and clone size come from that table. The table for this sample lists under 200,000 clones; 90% to 95% of them were counted only once. Clones ranked in the top ten supply around 3.6% of the sample.

About this clone: Its antigen is not yet known. Per-base quality was not reported, and no clone a single base away is much larger than it.

The sequencing used peripheral blood, collected 28 days after the second dose of the MenACWY control vaccine. The TCR was taken from an adult who received the MenACWY meningococcal vaccine as a control.

The sequenced DNA is TGTGCCAGCAGGGAAGGGACAGTCCAGTTCTTC. It codes for CASREGTVQFF. This chain joins TRBV6-6 to TRBJ2-1; 7 middle bases align to TRBD1. Trimmed from V: 6 bases; trimmed from J: 13 bases; junction bases lacking a gene match: 6. The CDR3 numbers 11 residues from cysteine through phenylalanine. Here the CDR3 DNA is all that survives: 33 bases in frame from base 1. Per the germline V gene (reference sequence), MNHNY is the CDR1 and SVGAGI is the CDR2.